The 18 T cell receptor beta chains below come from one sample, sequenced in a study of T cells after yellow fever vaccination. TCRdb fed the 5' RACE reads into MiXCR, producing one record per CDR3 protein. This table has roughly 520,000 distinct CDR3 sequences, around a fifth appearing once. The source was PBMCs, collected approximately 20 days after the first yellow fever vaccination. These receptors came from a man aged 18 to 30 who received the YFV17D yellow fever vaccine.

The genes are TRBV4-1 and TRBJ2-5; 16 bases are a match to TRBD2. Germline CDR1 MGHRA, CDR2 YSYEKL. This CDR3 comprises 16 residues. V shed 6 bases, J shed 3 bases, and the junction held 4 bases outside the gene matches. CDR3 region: CASRTGLAGGKETQYF. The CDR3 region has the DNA TGCGCCAGCAGGACGGGACTAGCGGGGGGGAAAGAGACCCAGTACTTC.

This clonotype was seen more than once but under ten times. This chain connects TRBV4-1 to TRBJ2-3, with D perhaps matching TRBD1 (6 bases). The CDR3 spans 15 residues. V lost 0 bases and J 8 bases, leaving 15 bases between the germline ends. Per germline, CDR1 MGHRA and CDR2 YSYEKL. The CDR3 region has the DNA TGCGCCAGCAGCCAAGATTCACAGGGTTTCTCTACGCAGTATTTT. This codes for CASSQDSQGFSTQYF.

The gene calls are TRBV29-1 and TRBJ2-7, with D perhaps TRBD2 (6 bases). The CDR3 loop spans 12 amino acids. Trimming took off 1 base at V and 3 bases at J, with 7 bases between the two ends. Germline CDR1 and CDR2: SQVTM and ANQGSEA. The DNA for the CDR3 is TGCAGCGTTGAAGCCGGGGGCTACGAGCAGTACTTC. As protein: CSVEAGGYEQYF.

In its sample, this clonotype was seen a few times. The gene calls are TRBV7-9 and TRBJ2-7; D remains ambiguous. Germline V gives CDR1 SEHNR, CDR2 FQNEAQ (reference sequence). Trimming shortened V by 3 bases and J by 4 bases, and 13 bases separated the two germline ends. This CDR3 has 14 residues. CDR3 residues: CASSLLRSPYEQYV. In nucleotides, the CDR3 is TGTGCCAGCAGCTTGTTACGGTCCCCGTACGAGCAGTACGTC.

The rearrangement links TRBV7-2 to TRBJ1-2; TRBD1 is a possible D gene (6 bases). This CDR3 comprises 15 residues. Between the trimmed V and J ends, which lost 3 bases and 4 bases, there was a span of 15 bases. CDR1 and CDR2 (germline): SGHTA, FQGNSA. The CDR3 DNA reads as TGTGCCAGCAGCTTCGGGGCAGGGGCCAGCTATGGCTACACCTTC. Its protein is CASSFGAGASYGYTF.

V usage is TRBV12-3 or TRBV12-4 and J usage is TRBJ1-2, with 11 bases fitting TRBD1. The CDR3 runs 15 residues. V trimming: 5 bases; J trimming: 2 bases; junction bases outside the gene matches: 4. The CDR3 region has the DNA TGTGCCAGCAGTCGGACAGGGGGCGCCAACTATGGCTACACCTTC. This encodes CASSRTGGANYGYTF.

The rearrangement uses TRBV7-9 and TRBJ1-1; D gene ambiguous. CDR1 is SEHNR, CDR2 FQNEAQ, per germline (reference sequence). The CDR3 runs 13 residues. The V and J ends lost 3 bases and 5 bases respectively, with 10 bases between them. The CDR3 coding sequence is TGTGCCAGCAGCTTTGATAAGGTGACTGAAGCTTTCTTT. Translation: CASSFDKVTEAFF.

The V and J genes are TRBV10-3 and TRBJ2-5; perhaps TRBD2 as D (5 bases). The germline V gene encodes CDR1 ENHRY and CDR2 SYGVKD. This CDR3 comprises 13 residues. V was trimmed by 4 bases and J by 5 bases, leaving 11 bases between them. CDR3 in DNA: TGTGCCATCAGTGCCGGGGATGGGGAGACCCAGTACTTC. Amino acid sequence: CAISAGDGETQYF.

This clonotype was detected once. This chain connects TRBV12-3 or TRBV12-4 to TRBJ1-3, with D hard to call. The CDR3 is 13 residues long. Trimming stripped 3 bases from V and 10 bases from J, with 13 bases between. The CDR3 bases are TGTGCCAGCAGTTTCGGTCCGCCCAAGACCATATATTTT. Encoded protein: CASSFGPPKTIYF.

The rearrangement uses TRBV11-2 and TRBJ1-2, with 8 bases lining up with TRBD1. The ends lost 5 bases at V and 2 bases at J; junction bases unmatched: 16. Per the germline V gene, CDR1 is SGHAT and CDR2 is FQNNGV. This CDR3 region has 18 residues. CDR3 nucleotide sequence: TGTGCCAGCAGCCCCGACCCCGGGACAGGACGGGGAAACTATGGCTACACCTTC. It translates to CASSPDPGTGRGNYGYTF. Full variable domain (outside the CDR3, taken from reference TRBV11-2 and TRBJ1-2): EAGVAQSPRYKIIEKRQSVAFWCNPISGHATLYWYQQILGQGPKLLIQFQNNGVVDDSQLPKDRFSAERLKGVDSTLKIQPAKLEDSAVYLCASSPDPGTGRGNYGYTFGSGTRLTVV.

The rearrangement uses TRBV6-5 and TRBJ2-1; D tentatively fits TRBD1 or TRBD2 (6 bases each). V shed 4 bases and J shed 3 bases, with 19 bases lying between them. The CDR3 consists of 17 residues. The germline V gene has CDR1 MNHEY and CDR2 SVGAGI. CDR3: CASSLYPPGAIYNEQFF. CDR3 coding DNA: TGTGCCAGCAGTTTGTACCCGCCGGGGGCTATCTACAATGAGCAGTTCTTC.

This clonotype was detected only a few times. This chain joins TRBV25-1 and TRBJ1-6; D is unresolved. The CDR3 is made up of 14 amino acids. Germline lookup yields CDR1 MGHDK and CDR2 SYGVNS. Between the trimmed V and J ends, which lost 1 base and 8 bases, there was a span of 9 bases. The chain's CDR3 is CASSEWLIDSPLHF. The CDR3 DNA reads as TGTGCCAGCAGTGAATGGCTGATCGATTCACCCCTCCACTTT.

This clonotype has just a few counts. The DNA for the CDR3 is TGTGCCAGCAGTTTATGGGCAGGGAATCAGCCCCAGCATTTT. Translated, it gives CASSLWAGNQPQHF. The chain recombines TRBV27 with TRBJ1-5; the D gene is possibly TRBD1 (5 bases). This CDR3 is built from 14 residues. CDR1 and CDR2 from the germline V gene are MNHEY and SMNVEV (reference sequence). The ends were cut back, 1 base at V and 4 bases at J, with 8 bases in the middle.

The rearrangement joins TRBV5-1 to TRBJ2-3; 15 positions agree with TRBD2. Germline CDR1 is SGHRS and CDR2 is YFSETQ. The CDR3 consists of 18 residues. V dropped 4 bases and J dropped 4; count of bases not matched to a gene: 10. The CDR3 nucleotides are TGCGCCAGCAGCCCAGGACTAGCGGGGGGGGCCAGGGCAGATACGCAGTATTTT. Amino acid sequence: CASSPGLAGGARADTQYF.

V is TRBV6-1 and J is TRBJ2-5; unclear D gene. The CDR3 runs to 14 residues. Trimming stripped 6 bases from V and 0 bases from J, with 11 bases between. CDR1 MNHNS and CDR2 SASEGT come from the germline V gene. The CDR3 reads CASSRAANQETQYF. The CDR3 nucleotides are TGTGCCAGCAGCCGAGCCGCAAACCAAGAGACCCAGTACTTC.

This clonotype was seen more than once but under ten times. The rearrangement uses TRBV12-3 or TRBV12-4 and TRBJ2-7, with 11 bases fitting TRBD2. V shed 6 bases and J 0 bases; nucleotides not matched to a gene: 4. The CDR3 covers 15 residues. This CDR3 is CASSPSGGLSYEQYF. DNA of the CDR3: TGTGCCAGCAGCCCTAGCGGGGGGCTCTCCTACGAGCAGTACTTC.

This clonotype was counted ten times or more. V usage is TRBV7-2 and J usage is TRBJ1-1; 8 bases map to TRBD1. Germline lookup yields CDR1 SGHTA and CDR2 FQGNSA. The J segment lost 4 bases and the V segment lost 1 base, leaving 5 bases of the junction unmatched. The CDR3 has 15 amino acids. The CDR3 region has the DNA TGTGCCAGCAGCTTAGGACAGGGGCAGATCACTGAAGCTTTCTTT. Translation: CASSLGQGQITEAFF.

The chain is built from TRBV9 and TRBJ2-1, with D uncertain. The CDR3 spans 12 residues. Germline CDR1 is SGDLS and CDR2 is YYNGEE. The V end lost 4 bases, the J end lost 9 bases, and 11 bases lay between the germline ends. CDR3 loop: CASSLQLGEQFF. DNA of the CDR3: TGTGCCAGCAGCTTGCAGTTGGGTGAGCAGTTCTTC. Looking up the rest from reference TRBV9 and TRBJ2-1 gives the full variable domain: DSGVTQTPKHLITATGQRVTLRCSPRSGDLSVYWYQQSLDQGLQFLIQYYNGEERAKGNILERFSAQQFPDLHSELNLSSLELGDSALYFCASSLQLGEQFFGPGTRLTVL.